This entry lists 28 T cell receptor beta chains sequenced from one sample in a study of CD8 T cells in ankylosing spondylitis. TCRdb reanalysed the 5' RACE reads using MiXCR and keeps one entry per CDR3 protein. The repertoire holds 200,000 to 250,000 distinct CDR3 sequences, with more than 25% as singletons. Material for sequencing was blood, either unsorted or a sorted T cell fraction (not recorded which). Receptors originate from a male donor with ankylosing spondylitis or in good health (not recorded which).

In this sample, this clonotype turned up a few times. The genes are TRBV5-1 and TRBJ2-6; TRBD2 is a possible D gene (5 bases). Germline lookup yields CDR1 SGHRS and CDR2 YFSETQ. This CDR3 is 13 amino acids long. The germline V and J ends were trimmed by 0 bases and 8 bases, with 6 bases remaining between them. CDR3 bases: TGCGCCAGCAGCTTGGGAGGGTCCAACGTCCTGACTTTC. Translated: CASSLGGSNVLTF.

This clonotype was seen more than once but under ten times. The CDR3 DNA reads TGTGCCAGCAGTTACTCCGTCTTGGGAGCGGAGACCCAGTACTTC. Amino acid sequence: CASSYSVLGAETQYF. The chain recombines TRBV6-5 with TRBJ2-5, with D possibly matching TRBD2 (5 bases). V lost 0 bases and J lost 5, with 13 bases in between. The length of the CDR3 is 15 residues. CDR1 and CDR2 from the germline V gene are MNHEY and SVGAGI.

CDR3 residues: CASSQTGETRYEQYF. For the CDR3, the DNA is TGTGCCAGCAGTCAGACAGGCGAAACCCGCTACGAGCAGTACTTC. The rearrangement links TRBV7-9 to TRBJ2-7; D possibly corresponds to TRBD1 (6 bases). The CDR3 has 15 residues. Germline V gives CDR1 SEHNR, CDR2 FQNEAQ (reference sequence). Deletions cut 6 bases from V and 3 bases from J, with 18 bases between.

V usage is TRBV5-1 and J usage is TRBJ2-2, with D possibly being TRBD1 or TRBD2 (5 bases each). Trimming took 7 bases from V and 10 from J, leaving 26 bases between them. Germline V lookup: CDR1 SGHRS, CDR2 YFSETQ. The CDR3 loop spans 16 amino acids. CDR3 sequence reads: CASRSKGTEVVSELFF. The CDR3 DNA sequence: TGCGCCAGCCGGTCAAAGGGGACCGAGGTGGTGTCGGAGCTGTTTTTT. The complete variable domain, with remaining parts taken from reference TRBV5-1 and TRBJ2-2, reads KAGVTQTPRYLIKTRGQQVTLSCSPISGHRSVSWYQQTPGQGLQFLFEYFSETQRNKGNFPGRFSGRQFSNSRSEMNVSTLELGDSALYLCASRSKGTEVVSELFFGEGSRLTVL.

This clonotype was counted only a few times. The gene calls are TRBV15 and TRBJ1-2; D is unresolved. The CDR3 spans 15 residues. The V gene lost 1 base and the J gene lost 0 bases, with 9 bases spanning the gap. CDR1 is LNHNV, CDR2 YYDKDF, per germline (reference sequence). Here the CDR3 DNA reads TGTGCCACCAGCAGAGCGGCAGGAGCTAACTATGGCTACACCTTC. Protein sequence: CATSRAAGANYGYTF.

This clonotype has a single count. V usage is TRBV4-1 and J usage is TRBJ1-5; D not certain. Germline CDR1 is MGHRA and CDR2 is YSYEKL. V was trimmed by 0 bases and J by 5 bases, leaving 14 bases between them. This CDR3 region has 16 residues. The CDR3 DNA reads TGCGCCAGCAGCCAAGATCAAGCCGGCCGTCATCAGCCCCAGCATTTT. Residues: CASSQDQAGRHQPQHF.

This sequence joins TRBV29-1 and TRBJ2-3; a weak D match, TRBD2 (5 bases). V was shortened by 5 bases and J by 4 bases, with 10 bases between the two germline ends. CDR1 is SQVTM, CDR2 ANQGSEA, per germline. The CDR3 is 12 residues long. CDR3 sequence reads: CSVRENPDTQYF. CDR3 bases: TGCAGCGTTCGGGAAAATCCAGATACGCAGTATTTT.

The chain combines TRBV7-9 with TRBJ1-2; D is ambiguous. V was trimmed by 6 bases and J by 5 bases, leaving 22 bases between them. This CDR3 has 16 residues. CDR1 is SEHNR and CDR2 is FQNEAQ in the germline V gene (reference sequence). This chain's CDR3 is CASSRHGETAGYGYTF. The CDR3 DNA sequence: TGTGCCAGCAGTCGCCACGGGGAAACGGCGGGGTATGGCTACACCTTC.

This chain joins TRBV5-1 and TRBJ1-1; D is ambiguous. The CDR3 covers 13 residues. Germline loops: CDR1 SGHRS, CDR2 YFSETQ. V lost 6 bases, J lost 0 bases, and 9 bases lay in between. CDR3 sequence reads: CASKFEVNTEAFF. The CDR3 DNA reads TGCGCCAGCAAATTTGAGGTGAACACTGAAGCTTTCTTT.

The V and J genes are TRBV12-3 or TRBV12-4 and TRBJ2-5, with TRBD1 matching 12 bases. TRBJ2-7 explains the end of the DNA better; the J call may be wrong. The CDR3 runs 15 residues. The CDR3 reads CASSRYPGQGAEQYF. CDR3 in DNA: TGTGCCAGCAGTAGATACCCGGGACAGGGGGCCGAGCAGTACTTC.

As to this clonotype: The junction departs from germline at one end; a sequencing error may be responsible. This chain connects TRBV10-3 to TRBJ2-3; D might be TRBD1 (5 bases). CDR3 size: 14 residues. CDR1 is ENHRY, CDR2 SYGVKD, per germline. CDR3 DNA sequence: TGTGCCATCCTGGGGCGCCTAAGCACTGATACGCAGTATTTT. Its translation is CAILGRLSTDTQYF.

V is TRBV5-5 and J is TRBJ1-2; D unclear. V was shortened by 5 bases and J by 3 bases, with 14 bases between the two germline ends. Per germline, CDR1 SGHKS and CDR2 YYEKEE (reference sequence). This CDR3 contains 14 residues. DNA for the CDR3: TGTGCCAGCAGTTTTGCGGGGATTGACTATGGCTACACCTTC. It encodes CASSFAGIDYGYTF. The full variable domain, rest sourced from reference TRBV5-5 and TRBJ1-2, is DAGVTQSPTHLIKTRGQQVTLRCSPISGHKSVSWYQQVLGQGPQFIFQYYEKEERGRGNFPDRFSARQFPNYSSELNVNALLLGDSALYLCASSFAGIDYGYTFGSGTRLTVV.

This clonotype appeared a few times. This sequence joins TRBV2 and TRBJ1-5; D remains ambiguous. This CDR3 spans 10 amino acids. CDR1 is SNHLY, CDR2 FYNNEI, per germline. V was cut by 7 bases and J by 6 bases, with 4 bases left in between. CDR3 coding DNA: TGTGCCAGCACCGTTCAGCCCCAGCATTTT. Protein: CASTVQPQHF.

This clonotype was observed a few times. The chain recombines TRBV30 with TRBJ2-7, with D perhaps TRBD1 (6 bases). V was pared by 7 bases and J by 1 base, with 17 bases between. Germline values: CDR1 GTSNPN, CDR2 SVGIG (reference sequence). The CDR3 consists of 14 residues. This chain's CDR3 is CASDKAGASYEQYF. In nucleotides, the CDR3 is TGTGCCTCCGATAAGGCAGGGGCGTCCTACGAGCAGTACTTC.

The CDR3 protein is CASSLVGQNNEQFF. DNA for the CDR3: TGCGCCAGCAGCTTGGTAGGACAAAACAATGAGCAGTTCTTC. The gene calls are TRBV5-1 and TRBJ2-1; TRBD1 is a possible D gene (5 bases). The germline V and J ends were trimmed by 0 bases and 5 bases, with 9 bases remaining between them. CDR1 is SGHRS and CDR2 is YFSETQ in the germline V gene. This CDR3 has 14 amino acids.

The V gene is TRBV5-1, the J gene TRBJ2-3, with D possibly matching TRBD2 (6 bases). Trimming pared 3 bases from V and 6 bases from J, leaving 17 bases between. The germline V gene has CDR1 SGHRS and CDR2 YFSETQ. CDR3 length: 15 amino acids. The CDR3 region has the DNA TGCGCCAGCAGCTACGGGACTCAAGTATCCGATACGCAGTATTTT. Protein product: CASSYGTQVSDTQYF. The full variable domain, in which reference TRBV5-1 and TRBJ2-3 provide the parts outside the CDR3, is KAGVTQTPRYLIKTRGQQVTLSCSPISGHRSVSWYQQTPGQGLQFLFEYFSETQRNKGNFPGRFSGRQFSNSRSEMNVSTLELGDSALYLCASSYGTQVSDTQYFGPGTRLTVL.

This clonotype was seen more than once but under ten times. The rearrangement links TRBV20-1 to TRBJ2-5; weak D call: TRBD1 (5 bases). This CDR3 has 12 amino acids. The germline V gene encodes CDR1 DFQATT and CDR2 SNEGSKA (reference sequence). Trimming left V 5 bases short and J 2 bases short, with 9 bases between. The CDR3 sequence: CSAWGRQETQYF. CDR3 in DNA: TGCAGTGCTTGGGGCAGGCAAGAGACCCAGTACTTC.

This clonotype was detected a few times. Its ends do not fully match the called genes, so a read error is possible. The V call is TRBV29-1, the J call TRBJ2-1; D remains unclear. The CDR3 is made up of 8 amino acids. Germline lookup yields CDR1 SQVTM and CDR2 ANQGSEA. The CDR3 protein is CSVEEGGF. Written as DNA, the CDR3 is TGCAGCGTTGAAGAAGGTGGGTTC.

This clonotype was found a few times. The rearrangement joins TRBV20-1 to TRBJ2-7; tentative D call: TRBD2 (5 bases). Trimming took 4 bases from V and 4 from J, leaving 17 bases between them. The germline CDR1 and CDR2 sequences are DFQATT and SNEGSKA (reference sequence). The CDR3 runs 14 residues. CDR3 residues: CSATTGNRKYEQYF. In DNA, the CDR3 is TGCAGTGCTACTACCGGGAACAGAAAATACGAGCAGTACTTC.

The genes are TRBV4-2 and TRBJ2-3; D is uncertain. The V and J ends lost 2 bases and 2 bases respectively, with 11 bases between them. The germline CDR1 and CDR2 sequences are LGHNA and YNFKEQ. The CDR3 length is 15 residues. The CDR3, as DNA: TGTGCCAGCAGCCAAAATAAGGCCCTCACAGATACGCAGTATTTT. Protein sequence: CASSQNKALTDTQYF.

The chain joins TRBV10-3 to TRBJ2-2; 9 positions agree with TRBD1. The V segment lost 3 bases and the J segment 7 bases; nucleotides outside the gene matches: 9. The CDR3 loop spans 16 amino acids. Germline loops: CDR1 ENHRY, CDR2 SYGVKD. The CDR3 here is CAISDPGQGRVGELFF. The CDR3 nucleotides are TGTGCCATCAGTGACCCGGGACAGGGACGTGTCGGGGAGCTGTTTTTT.

This clonotype was observed a handful of times. The genes are TRBV12-3 or TRBV12-4 and TRBJ2-7, with 12 bases identical to TRBD2. V gave up 4 bases and J gave up 1 base; unmatched junction bases: 2. CDR3 length: 15 residues. The CDR3 loop is CASSSGLAGSYEQYF. CDR3 DNA sequence: TGTGCCAGCAGTTCCGGACTAGCGGGGTCCTACGAGCAGTACTTC.

The chain has TRBV15 and TRBJ2-3; D not certain. Germline CDR1 LNHNV, CDR2 YYDKDF (reference sequence). Trimming removed 2 bases at V and 4 bases at J, with 13 bases between. This CDR3 is built from 15 residues. CDR3 DNA sequence: TGTGCCACCAGCAGATTAACCTTAAGACCAGATACGCAGTATTTT. Amino acid sequence: CATSRLTLRPDTQYF. The full variable domain, with the rest looked up from reference TRBV15 and TRBJ2-3, is DAMVIQNPRYQVTQFGKPVTLSCSQTLNHNVMYWYQQKSSQAPKLLFHYYDKDFNNEADTPDNFQSRRPNTSFCFLDIRSPGLGDTAMYLCATSRLTLRPDTQYFGPGTRLTVL.

This clonotype turned up a few times. This sequence joins TRBV9 and TRBJ2-3; D gene ambiguous. V lost 5 bases to trimming and J lost 2 bases, with 3 bases between them. The CDR3 is 11 residues long. The germline V gene has CDR1 SGDLS and CDR2 YYNGEE. The CDR3 loop reads CASRDTDTQYF. The CDR3 nucleotides read TGTGCCAGCAGGGACACAGATACGCAGTATTTT.

The sample holds a few counts of this clonotype. The chain joins TRBV6-1 to TRBJ2-7, with 7 positions matching TRBD1. Germline V lookup: CDR1 MNHNS, CDR2 SASEGT. This CDR3 is 16 amino acids long. The trim removed 5 bases at V and 2 bases at J, leaving 12 bases unmatched. The CDR3 nucleotides read TGTGCCAGCAGTCCAGCCCCGGGACAGCTTACCTACGAGCAGTACTTC. As protein: CASSPAPGQLTYEQYF.

A single count supports this clonotype. The chain uses TRBV11-2 and TRBJ1-2; 7 bases are shared with TRBD1. With V trimmed by 5 bases and J by 6 bases, 6 bases remained unmatched. Germline V gene sequence: CDR1 SGHAT, CDR2 FQNNGV. The CDR3 loop spans 13 amino acids. As DNA, the CDR3 is TGTGCCAGCAGCCAGACAGGGATGAATGGCTACACCTTC. This encodes CASSQTGMNGYTF.

V usage is TRBV5-6 and J usage is TRBJ2-7, with 8 bases that match TRBD1. In germline, CDR1 is SGHDT, CDR2 YYEEEE. The V gene end was trimmed by 4 bases and the J gene end by 3 bases; junction bases not matched to a gene: 9. The CDR3 spans 15 residues. In nucleotides, the CDR3 is TGTGCCAGCAGCCCCCGGACAGGGAGGCTCTACGAGCAGTACTTC. Translation gives CASSPRTGRLYEQYF. Together with reference TRBV5-6 and TRBJ2-7, the CDR3 gives the full variable domain: DAGVTQSPTHLIKTRGQQVTLRCSPKSGHDTVSWYQQALGQGPQFIFQYYEEEERQRGNFPDRFSGHQFPNYSSELNVNALLLGDSALYLCASSPRTGRLYEQYFGPGTRLTVT.

This clonotype appeared a few times. The chain joins TRBV20-1 to TRBJ2-5; tentative D call: TRBD1 (6 bases). This CDR3 comprises 14 residues. CDR1 is DFQATT, CDR2 SNEGSKA, per germline (reference sequence). V was cut by 0 bases and J by 5 bases, with 13 bases left in between. This CDR3 is CSARDNREWETQYF. CDR3 sequence (DNA): TGCAGTGCTAGAGATAACAGGGAGTGGGAGACCCAGTACTTC.